These 22 T cell receptor beta chains share one sample of origin, sequenced in a study of T-cell reconstitution after alpha-beta-depleted transplantation in children. As it was prepared, the TCRbeta library received unique molecular identifiers. TCRdb called the PCR reads again in MiXCR, with one record for every CDR3 protein. The data hold a few hundred thousand distinct CDR3 sequences, with roughly a tenth observed a single time. The material sequenced was PBMCs from the stem cell graft donor, taken from the stem cell graft. The source is a human donor who donated a stem cell graft to a child with acute myeloid leukemia.

The V call is TRBV5-1, the J call TRBJ1-1; D gene ambiguous. CDR3 size: 14 residues. CDR1 is SGHRS, CDR2 YFSETQ, per germline. The V and J ends lost 0 bases and 3 bases respectively, with 9 bases between them. CDR3 sequence reads: CASSLASGDTEAFF. CDR3 DNA: TGCGCCAGCAGCTTGGCCAGCGGGGACACTGAAGCTTTCTTT.

This chain links TRBV4-1 with TRBJ1-5; TRBD1 matches 8 bases. The V segment lost 1 base and the J segment 5 bases; nucleotides outside the gene matches: 4. From germline, CDR1 is MGHRA and CDR2 YSYEKL. This CDR3 comprises 15 residues. The CDR3 nucleotides are TGCGCCAGCAGCCAAGTGGACAGGGATGATCAGCCCCAGCATTTT. This encodes CASSQVDRDDQPQHF.

This clonotype was detected only a few times. The chain recombines TRBV6-1 with TRBJ1-1; no firm D call. V dropped 8 bases and J dropped 1 base, with 17 bases sitting between them. Germline V gives CDR1 MNHNS, CDR2 SASEGT. The CDR3 covers 15 residues. CDR3 protein: CASSRSGNTNTEAFF. In DNA, the CDR3 is TGTGCCAGCTCAAGATCGGGCAACACGAACACTGAAGCTTTCTTT.

This chain uses TRBV3-1 with TRBJ2-1, with 15 bases lining up with TRBD2. CDR1 is LGHDT and CDR2 is YNNKEL in the germline V gene (reference sequence). J lost 2 bases, V lost 8 bases, and 10 bases had no gene match. The CDR3 runs to 18 residues. The DNA for the CDR3 is TGTGCCAGCTGCCCGGGACTAGCGGGAGGAAAGGCCTACAATGAGCAGTTCTTC. It codes for CASCPGLAGGKAYNEQFF.

This clonotype was counted at least ten times. The CDR3 is CASSPQEGAGEQYF. The CDR3 nucleotides read TGTGCCAGCTCACCTCAGGAGGGGGCGGGGGAGCAGTACTTC. J is TRBJ2-7 and V is TRBV18, with D possibly being TRBD1 (7 bases). CDR3 length equals 14 residues. The germline gives CDR1 KGHSH, CDR2 LQKENI. The ends were cut back, 3 bases at V and 7 bases at J, with 16 bases in the middle.

The CDR3 nucleotides read TGTGCCAGCAGCGTAGAGGGGGAGACCTACAATGAGCAGTTCTTC. Translated, it gives CASSVEGETYNEQFF. The V gene is TRBV9, the J gene TRBJ2-1; a weak D match, TRBD1 (6 bases). The germline V and J ends were trimmed by 0 bases and 2 bases, with 9 bases remaining between them. This CDR3 is 15 amino acids long. Germline V gives CDR1 SGDLS, CDR2 YYNGEE.

The chain combines TRBV7-2 with TRBJ2-7; tentative D call: TRBD1 (6 bases). Trimming took off 5 bases at V and 3 bases at J, with 11 bases between the two ends. This CDR3 region has 13 residues. Germline V CDR1 and CDR2: SGHTA, FQGNSA. The CDR3 region is CASSGDTHYEQYV. In nucleotides, the CDR3 is TGTGCCAGCAGCGGGGACACCCACTACGAGCAGTACGTC.

This clonotype was picked up a small number of times. V gene TRBV10-3 combines with J gene TRBJ1-3; 7 bases align to TRBD1. This CDR3 contains 18 residues. The germline CDR1 and CDR2 sequences are ENHRY and SYGVKD. V lost 8 bases to trimming and J lost 0 bases; unmatched junction nucleotides: 16. CDR3 amino acids: CAIGARRDSPFSGNTIYF. The DNA of the CDR3 is TGTGCCATCGGGGCTCGCCGGGACAGCCCCTTCTCTGGAAACACCATATATTTT.

The chain couples TRBV11-2 to TRBJ2-7; a weak D match, TRBD2 (6 bases). The CDR3 has 14 amino acids. Germline CDR1 reads SGHAT; CDR2 reads FQNNGV. Trimming took 2 bases from V and 0 from J, leaving 8 bases between them. CDR3 residues: CASSLFGSSYEQYF. The CDR3 bases are TGTGCCAGCAGCTTATTCGGGAGCTCCTACGAGCAGTACTTC. The full variable domain, its missing parts supplied by reference TRBV11-2 and TRBJ2-7, is EAGVAQSPRYKIIEKRQSVAFWCNPISGHATLYWYQQILGQGPKLLIQFQNNGVVDDSQLPKDRFSAERLKGVDSTLKIQPAKLEDSAVYLCASSLFGSSYEQYFGPGTRLTVT.

This chain connects TRBV10-3 to TRBJ1-2; D remains unclear. CDR1 is ENHRY, CDR2 SYGVKD, per germline. CDR3 length: 12 residues. Trimming cost V 0 bases and J 7 bases, with 6 bases left between them. CDR3: CAISESSSGYTF. The DNA of the CDR3 is TGTGCCATCAGTGAGTCTTCGAGTGGCTACACCTTC.

This clonotype was seen ten or more times. The gene calls are TRBV29-1 and TRBJ2-3; D is possibly TRBD1 or TRBD2 (6 bases each). V lost 1 base, J lost 7 bases, and 18 bases lay in between. This CDR3 contains 15 residues. Germline-derived CDR1 and CDR2 are SQVTM and ANQGSEA. The CDR3 loop reads CSVEVTWQGRNTQYF. CDR3 DNA sequence: TGCAGCGTTGAAGTGACATGGCAGGGGAGGAATACGCAGTATTTT.

The chain combines TRBV21-1 with TRBJ1-2; the DNA was not used to check the table's D call, TRBD1. TRBV21-1 constitutes a pseudogene. CDR3 size: 16 residues. The CDR3 loop is CASSKFMGTGNYGYTF. The CDR3 DNA is TGTGCCAGCAGCAAGTTTATGGGGACAGGGAACTATGGCTACACCTTC.

This clonotype came up a few times. The V call is TRBV6-5, the J call TRBJ2-3; 8 bases are shared with TRBD2. This CDR3 contains 17 residues. Germline V lookup: CDR1 MNHEY, CDR2 SVGAGI. Trimming removed 0 bases from V and 1 base from J; junction bases left unmatched: 6. CDR3 sequence (DNA): TGTGCCAGCAGTTACTCGAGCATTAGCGGGGGCACAGATACGCAGTATTTT. It yields the protein CASSYSSISGGTDTQYF.

In its sample, this clonotype was seen many times. The junction departs from germline at one end; a sequencing error may be responsible. CDR3 DNA sequence: TGTGCCAGCACTGAAGCAAGACAGGGAACAGATACGCAGTATTTT. Protein: CASTEARQGTDTQYF. The V gene is TRBV2, the J gene TRBJ2-3; 7 nucleotides match TRBD1. Germline lookup yields CDR1 SNHLY and CDR2 FYNNEI. This CDR3 spans 15 amino acids.

The rearrangement links TRBV20-1 to TRBJ2-5; 8 nucleotides align to TRBD2. V shed 5 bases and J 5 bases; nucleotides not matched to a gene: 19. The CDR3 has 17 residues. Germline V gene sequence: CDR1 DFQATT, CDR2 SNEGSKA (reference sequence). This chain's CDR3 is CSAQAGDLLSDWETQYF. CDR3 sequence (DNA): TGCAGTGCTCAAGCGGGGGACTTACTTTCCGATTGGGAGACCCAGTACTTC.

CDR3: CSARGQRVDTQYF. The DNA for the CDR3 is TGCAGTGCTAGAGGGCAGAGGGTGGATACGCAGTATTTT. The chain has TRBV20-1 and TRBJ2-3, with TRBD2 as a possible D gene (5 bases). Germline V gene data show CDR1 as DFQATT and CDR2 as SNEGSKA (reference sequence). Trimming took off 1 base at V and 6 bases at J, with 11 bases between the two ends. This CDR3 is built from 13 residues.

The chain combines TRBV6-2 or TRBV6-3 with TRBJ2-7; tentatively, D is TRBD2 (6 bases). The germline V gene encodes CDR1 MNHEY and CDR2 SVGEGT. The CDR3 contains 12 residues. The ends were cut back, 5 bases at V and 7 bases at J, with 12 bases in the middle. CDR3 DNA sequence: TGTGCCAGCAGTCGCGGGACGCGAGAGCAGTACGTC. It is translated as CASSRGTREQYV.

This clonotype has just a few counts. The V gene is TRBV19, the J gene TRBJ2-1; D perhaps matches TRBD1 (6 bases). This CDR3 contains 14 residues. Germline loops: CDR1 LNHDA, CDR2 SQIVND (reference sequence). Between the trimmed V and J ends, which lost 3 bases and 6 bases, there was a span of 12 bases. The CDR3 DNA reads TGTGCCAGTAGTATCCTTGGACAGTCCAATGAGCAGTTCTTC. Encoded protein: CASSILGQSNEQFF.

This clonotype was observed at least ten times. The V call is TRBV9, the J call TRBJ2-2; the D gene is possibly TRBD1 (5 bases). Trimming took 3 bases from V and 5 from J, leaving 11 bases between them. Germline CDR1 and CDR2: SGDLS and YYNGEE. This CDR3 region has 14 residues. CDR3 nucleotides: TGTGCCAGCAGCGAGCAGGGTATTACCGGGGAGCTGTTTTTT. Residues: CASSEQGITGELFF.

This clonotype appeared many times. The chain combines TRBV28 with TRBJ1-4; 7 bases line up with TRBD1. The J segment lost 4 bases and the V segment lost 5 bases, leaving 4 bases of the junction unmatched. Germline V lookup: CDR1 MDHEN, CDR2 SYDVKM. This CDR3 comprises 14 residues. CDR3 in amino acids: CASSVGQLNEKLFF. The CDR3 coding sequence is TGTGCCAGCAGTGTGGGACAGCTTAATGAAAAACTGTTTTTT.

Many counts were recorded for this clonotype. At one boundary the junction diverges from the germline segment, which might be a read error. V gene TRBV5-1 combines with J gene TRBJ2-2; possibly TRBD2 for D (6 bases). Germline CDR1 reads SGHRS; CDR2 reads YFSETQ. The CDR3 is 15 amino acids. The CDR3 nucleotides read TGTGCCAGCAGCTTAGCTGCGGGAAACACCGGGGAGCTGTTTTTT. Encoded protein: CASSLAAGNTGELFF.

The V and J genes are TRBV5-1 and TRBJ2-1; 7 nucleotides line up with TRBD2. Per the germline V gene, CDR1 is SGHRS and CDR2 is YFSETQ. This CDR3 contains 18 residues. V shed 3 bases, J shed 2 bases, and the junction held 14 bases outside the gene matches. Written as DNA, the CDR3 is TGCGCCAGCAGCTCACGTACCCTAGCGGAAGACCCCTACAATGAGCAGTTCTTC. Amino acid sequence: CASSSRTLAEDPYNEQFF.